These T cell receptor beta chains were read from a single sample in a study of monozygotic twins with inflammatory bowel disease. With the 5' RACE reads reprocessed, TCRdb shows one record per CDR3 protein and no DNA. In all, the sample yields some 150,000 distinct CDR3 sequences. The sequenced material came from blood. Receptors originate from a human donor with ulcerative colitis or Crohn's disease, or a healthy co-twin of an affected twin (not recorded which). Each CDR3 is given with its conserved first and last residue.

J gene: TRBJ1-2
V gene: TRBV7-9
CDR3 protein: CASTKGGEPNYGYTF

J gene: TRBJ2-3
V gene: TRBV11-2
CDR3 protein: CASSLVMVGSGSADTQYF

J gene: TRBJ2-2
V gene: TRBV18
CDR3 protein: CASSIVEAATGELFF

J gene: TRBJ1-1
V gene: TRBV28
CDR3 protein: CASRGLGTEAFF

J gene: TRBJ2-7
V gene: TRBV3-1
CDR3 protein: CASSQASYEQYF

J gene: TRBJ2-7
V gene: TRBV25-1
CDR3 protein: CASSGIQGARDEQYF

J gene: TRBJ1-6
V gene: TRBV28
CDR3 protein: CAALHINSPLHF

J gene: TRBJ2-1
V gene: TRBV20-1
CDR3 protein: CSARDFRELDNEQFF

J gene: TRBJ1-3
V gene: TRBV20-1
CDR3 protein: CSAPWGGISGNTIYF

J gene: TRBJ2-7
V gene: TRBV12-3/TRBV12-4
CDR3 protein: CASGGDLSYEQYF

J gene: TRBJ2-7
V gene: TRBV20-1
CDR3 protein: CSAGDSGTPAYEQYF

J gene: TRBJ1-2
V gene: TRBV7-3
CDR3 protein: CASGGAGYGYTF

J gene: TRBJ2-3
V gene: TRBV7-3
CDR3 protein: CASSLWGSSTDTQYF

J gene: TRBJ2-4
V gene: TRBV20-1
CDR3 protein: CSASIPRVVKNIQYF

J gene: TRBJ1-2
V gene: TRBV5-1
CDR3 protein: CASSTHYRDALNYGYTF

J gene: TRBJ2-1
V gene: TRBV20-1
CDR3 protein: CSARRLAGASYNEQFF

J gene: TRBJ2-5
V gene: TRBV9
CDR3 protein: CASSAGQLQETQYF

J gene: TRBJ2-5
V gene: TRBV5-1
CDR3 protein: CASSLMSGQETQYF

J gene: TRBJ1-1
V gene: TRBV10-3
CDR3 protein: CAISESVAGARNTEAFF